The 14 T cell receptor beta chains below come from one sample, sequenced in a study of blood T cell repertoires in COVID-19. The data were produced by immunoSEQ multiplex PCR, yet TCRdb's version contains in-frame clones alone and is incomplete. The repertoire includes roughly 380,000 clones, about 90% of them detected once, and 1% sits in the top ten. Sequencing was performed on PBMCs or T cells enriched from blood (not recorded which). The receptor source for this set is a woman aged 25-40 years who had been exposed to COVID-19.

The CDR3 protein is CASSSSTDPQPQHF. DNA of the CDR3: TGTGCCAGCAGCTCGTCGACAGACCCTCAGCCCCAGCATTTT. The gene calls are TRBV7-9 and TRBJ1-5; a possible D gene is TRBD1 (5 bases). CDR3 size: 14 residues. V was cut by 4 bases and J by 6 bases, with 13 bases left in between. Germline assignment: CDR1 SEHNR and CDR2 FQNEAQ (reference sequence).

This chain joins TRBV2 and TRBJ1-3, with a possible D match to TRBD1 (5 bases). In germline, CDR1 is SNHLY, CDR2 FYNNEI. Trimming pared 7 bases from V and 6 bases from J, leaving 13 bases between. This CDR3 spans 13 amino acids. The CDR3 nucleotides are TGTGCCAGCACCCAGCAAGGGGCAAACACCATATATTTT. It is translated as CASTQQGANTIYF.

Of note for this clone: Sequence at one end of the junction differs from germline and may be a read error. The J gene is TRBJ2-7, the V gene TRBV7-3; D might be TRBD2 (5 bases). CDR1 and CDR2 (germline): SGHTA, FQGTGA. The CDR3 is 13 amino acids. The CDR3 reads CASSQAASYEQYF. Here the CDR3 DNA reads TGTGCCAGCAGTCAAGCGGCGTCCTACGAGCAGTACTTT.

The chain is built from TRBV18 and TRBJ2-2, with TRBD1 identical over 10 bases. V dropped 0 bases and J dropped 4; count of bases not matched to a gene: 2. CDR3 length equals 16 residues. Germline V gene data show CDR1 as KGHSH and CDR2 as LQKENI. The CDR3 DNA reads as TGTGCCAGCTCACCACCGCGACAGGGGGCCACCGGGGAGCTGTTTTTT. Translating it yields CASSPPRQGATGELFF.

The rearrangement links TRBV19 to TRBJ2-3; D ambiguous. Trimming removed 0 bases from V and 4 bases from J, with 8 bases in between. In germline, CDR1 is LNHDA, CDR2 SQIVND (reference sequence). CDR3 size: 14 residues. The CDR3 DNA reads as TGTGCCAGTAGTATAGATAACTCGGCAGATACGCAGTATTTT. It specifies CASSIDNSADTQYF.

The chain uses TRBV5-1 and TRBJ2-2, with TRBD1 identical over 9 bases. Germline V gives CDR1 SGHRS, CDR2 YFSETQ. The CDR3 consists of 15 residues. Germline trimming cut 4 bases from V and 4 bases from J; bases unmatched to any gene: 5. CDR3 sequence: CASSPSGQGTGELFF. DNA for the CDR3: TGCGCCAGCAGCCCGTCGGGACAGGGCACCGGGGAGCTGTTTTTT.

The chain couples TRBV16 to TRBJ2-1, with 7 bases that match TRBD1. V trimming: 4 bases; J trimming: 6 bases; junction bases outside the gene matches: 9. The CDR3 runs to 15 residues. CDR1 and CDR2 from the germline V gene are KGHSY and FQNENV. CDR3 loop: CASSPVPGQSNEQFF. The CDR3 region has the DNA TGTGCCAGCAGCCCAGTTCCGGGACAGTCCAATGAGCAGTTCTTC.

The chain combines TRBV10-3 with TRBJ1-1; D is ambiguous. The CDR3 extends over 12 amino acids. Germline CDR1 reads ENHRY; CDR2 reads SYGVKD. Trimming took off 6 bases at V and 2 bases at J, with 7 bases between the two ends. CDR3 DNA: TGTGCCATCAGCCAACACAACACTGAAGCTTTCTTT. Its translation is CAISQHNTEAFF.

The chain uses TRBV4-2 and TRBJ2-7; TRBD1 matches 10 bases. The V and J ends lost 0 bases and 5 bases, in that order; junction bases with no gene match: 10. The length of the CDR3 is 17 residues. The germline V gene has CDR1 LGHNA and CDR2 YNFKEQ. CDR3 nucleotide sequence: TGTGCCAGCAGCCAAGATCTAGGAGACAGGGGGCGGAACGAGCAGTACTTC. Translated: CASSQDLGDRGRNEQYF.

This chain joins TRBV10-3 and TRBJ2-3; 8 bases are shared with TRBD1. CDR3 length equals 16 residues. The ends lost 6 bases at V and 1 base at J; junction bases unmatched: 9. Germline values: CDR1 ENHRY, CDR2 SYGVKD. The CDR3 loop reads CAIREGTGGGTDTQYF. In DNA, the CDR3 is TGTGCCATCAGAGAAGGGACAGGTGGAGGCACAGATACGCAGTATTTT.

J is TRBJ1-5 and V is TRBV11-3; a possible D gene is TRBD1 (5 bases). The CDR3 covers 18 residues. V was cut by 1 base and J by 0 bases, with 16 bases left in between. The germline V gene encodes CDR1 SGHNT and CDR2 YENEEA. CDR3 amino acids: CASSLGYTGLYSNQPQHF. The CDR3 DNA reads TGTGCCAGCAGCTTAGGGTACACGGGACTGTATAGCAATCAGCCCCAGCATTTT.

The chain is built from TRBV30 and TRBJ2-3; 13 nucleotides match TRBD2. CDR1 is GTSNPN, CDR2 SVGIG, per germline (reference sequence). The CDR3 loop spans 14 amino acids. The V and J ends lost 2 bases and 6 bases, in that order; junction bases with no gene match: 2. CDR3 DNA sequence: TGTGCCTGGAGTAAACTAGCGGGAGGGGATACGCAGTATTTT. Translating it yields CAWSKLAGGDTQYF.

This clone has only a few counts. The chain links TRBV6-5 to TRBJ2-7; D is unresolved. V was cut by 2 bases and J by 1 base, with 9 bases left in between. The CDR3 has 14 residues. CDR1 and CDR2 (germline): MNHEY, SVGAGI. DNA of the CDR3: TGTGCCAGCAGTTACGGGCCCGGATCCTACGAGCAGTACTTC. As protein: CASSYGPGSYEQYF.

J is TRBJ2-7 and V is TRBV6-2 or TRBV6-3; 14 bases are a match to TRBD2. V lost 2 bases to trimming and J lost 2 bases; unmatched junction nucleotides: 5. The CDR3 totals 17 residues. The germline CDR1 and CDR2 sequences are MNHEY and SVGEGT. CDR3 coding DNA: TGTGCCAGCAGTTACGGGACTAGCGGGAGTTTCGCCTACGAGCAGTACTTC. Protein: CASSYGTSGSFAYEQYF.